The T cell receptor beta chain under discussion was sequenced for a study of blood T cell repertoires in COVID-19. TCRdb keeps only in-frame clones here, not all; method: immunoSEQ multiplex PCR. The repertoire holds roughly 100,000 clones, with 65% to 90% as singletons. CDR1 and CDR2 from the germline V gene are LGHDT and YNNKEL (reference sequence). The CDR3 consists of 15 residues. With 1 base removed from V and 8 bases from J, the gap between germline ends came to 14 bases. This clone occurred a few times. The origin of this receptor is a middle-aged man with acute or convalescent COVID-19. The chain uses TRBV3-1 (or the pseudogene TRBV3-2) and TRBJ1-4; weak D call: TRBD1 (5 bases). Input material: peripheral blood. CDR3 in DNA: TGTGCCAGCAGCCAAGTTTCGGGGGTAGGAGAAAAACTGTTTTTT. Residues: CASSQVSGVGEKLFF.